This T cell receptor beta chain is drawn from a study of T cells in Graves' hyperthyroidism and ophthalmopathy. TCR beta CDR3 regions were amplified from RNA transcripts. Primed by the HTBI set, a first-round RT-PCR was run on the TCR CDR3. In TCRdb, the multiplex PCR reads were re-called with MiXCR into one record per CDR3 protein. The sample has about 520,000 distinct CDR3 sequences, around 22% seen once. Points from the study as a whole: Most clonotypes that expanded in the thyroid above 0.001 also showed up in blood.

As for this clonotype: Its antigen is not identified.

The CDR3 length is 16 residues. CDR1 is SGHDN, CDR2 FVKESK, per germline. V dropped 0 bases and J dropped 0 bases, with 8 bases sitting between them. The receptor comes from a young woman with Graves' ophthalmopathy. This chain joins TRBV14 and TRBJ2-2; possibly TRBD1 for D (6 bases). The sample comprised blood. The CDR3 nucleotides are TGTGCCAGCAGCCAAGAACAGGGCCCGAACACCGGGGAGCTGTTTTTT. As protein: CASSQEQGPNTGELFF.